This T cell receptor beta chain was captured in a study of siplizumab effects on memory and regulatory T cells. Comment on this clone: Its cognate antigen is unknown.

Assay: immunoSEQ multiplex PCR; the TCRdb copy retains only in-frame clones and omits some. Among about 72,000 clones listed, roughly nine tenths were seen once. The germline V gene has CDR1 LNHDA and CDR2 SQIVND (reference sequence). The CDR3 runs to 17 residues. V shed 5 bases and J 11 bases; nucleotides not matched to a gene: 19. The study's findings and limits: The apparent diversity of naive T cells exceeded that of memory cells, and naive T cells seemed to make a major contribution to the alloresponse. Siplizumab significantly lowered the alloreactive sequences that could be traced to unstimulated CD4+ memory cells. There was no confirmation of the suppressive function of proliferating Tregs from siplizumab cultures.

The source is a human donor in good health. The chain employs TRBV19 and TRBJ1-5, with TRBD1 matching 9 bases. The source material was CD8+ T cells sorted from blood. CDR3 coding DNA: TGTGCCAGTAGTGGCATGCGGGACAGGGAGGTTAGTTCGGCCCAGCATTTT. It specifies CASSGMRDREVSSAQHF.